These 13 T cell receptor beta chains originate from one sample sequenced in a study of T cell responses to AZD1222 COVID-19 vaccine. This table comes from immunoSEQ multiplex PCR, and its TCRdb copy is limited to in-frame clones, with some not included. The sample has over 65,000 clones, around 73% seen once. The material was peripheral blood, obtained on day 0 of AZD1222 vaccination. The receptors shown here come from an adult in good health.

V usage is TRBV27 and J usage is TRBJ1-5; tentatively, D is TRBD1 (6 bases). Between the trimmed V and J ends, which lost 5 bases and 6 bases, there was a span of 20 bases. Germline CDR1 reads MNHEY; CDR2 reads SMNVEV (reference sequence). This CDR3 is 16 amino acids long. CDR3: CASSPFRGTLGQPQHF. CDR3 nucleotide sequence: TGTGCCAGCAGTCCTTTTAGGGGGACCCTGGGTCAGCCCCAGCATTTT.

This clone was counted between two and nine times. The V gene is TRBV14, the J gene TRBJ2-7, with a weak D call TRBD2 (6 bases). V was pared by 2 bases and J by 3 bases, with 20 bases between. Germline lookup yields CDR1 SGHDN and CDR2 FVKESK. The CDR3 length is 17 residues. The CDR3 DNA is TGTGCCAGCAGCCAATCACTCGGGGGACGGGGCCGCTACGAGCAGTACTTC. Translation gives CASSQSLGGRGRYEQYF.

This sequence joins TRBV11-2 and TRBJ2-3, with TRBD1 matching over 10 bases. The CDR3 totals 15 residues. The germline CDR1 and CDR2 sequences are SGHAT and FQNNGV. V was pared by 2 bases and J by 4 bases, with 3 bases of the junction left unmatched. CDR3 in DNA: TGTGCCAGCAGCTTACCGGGACAGGGGTCAGATACGCAGTATTTT. This codes for CASSLPGQGSDTQYF.

The rearrangement uses TRBV5-1 and TRBJ2-1; possibly TRBD1 for D (6 bases). The V and J ends lost 4 bases and 4 bases respectively, with 18 bases between them. This CDR3 spans 16 amino acids. Germline CDR1 is SGHRS and CDR2 is YFSETQ. Here the CDR3 reads CASSEIPGHRYNEQFF. Here the CDR3 DNA reads TGCGCCAGCAGCGAAATTCCGGGACACCGATACAATGAGCAGTTCTTC.

This chain uses TRBV5-6 with TRBJ2-1, with TRBD2 identical over 9 bases. Germline loops: CDR1 SGHDT, CDR2 YYEEEE. The CDR3 is made up of 16 amino acids. V lost 0 bases to trimming and J lost 15 bases; unmatched junction nucleotides: 16. The CDR3: CASSLGNAGGPAVRFF. DNA for the CDR3: TGTGCCAGCAGCTTGGGAAATGCGGGAGGGCCCGCCGTGCGGTTCTTC.

This chain joins TRBV2 and TRBJ2-1; 7 bases agree with TRBD1. The CDR3 consists of 14 residues. Germline trimming cut 8 bases from V and 2 bases from J; bases unmatched to any gene: 6. Germline V CDR1 and CDR2: SNHLY, FYNNEI. CDR3 loop: CASVEGGPYNEQFF. Here the CDR3 DNA reads TGTGCCAGCGTTGAAGGGGGCCCCTACAATGAGCAGTTCTTC.

About this clone: The identical CDR3 is also encoded by other nucleotide sequences in the sample. The chain recombines TRBV30 with TRBJ1-3; D perhaps matches TRBD1 (5 bases). The CDR3 covers 14 residues. The germline V gene has CDR1 GTSNPN and CDR2 SVGIG (reference sequence). The germline V and J ends were trimmed by 2 bases and 0 bases, with 8 bases remaining between them. CDR3 protein: CAWSLGGSGNTIYF. For the CDR3, the DNA is TGTGCCTGGAGTCTCGGGGGCTCTGGAAACACCATATATTTT.

The gene calls are TRBV28 and TRBJ2-7; D is unclear. Germline CDR1 MDHEN, CDR2 SYDVKM. The ends were cut back, 8 bases at V and 3 bases at J, with 17 bases in the middle. The CDR3 contains 14 residues. CDR3 coding DNA: TGTGCCAGCGCGGCCGGGCAGGTGGGCTACGAGCAGTACTTC. Its protein product is CASAAGQVGYEQYF.

The chain recombines TRBV11-3 with TRBJ2-2; D uncertain. The CDR3 runs to 15 residues. V lost 5 bases, J lost 1 base, and 11 bases lay in between. Germline loops: CDR1 SGHNT, CDR2 YENEEA. The CDR3 nucleotides are TGTGCCAGCAGCCCCCAGACCGTGAACACCGGGGAGCTGTTTTTT. This sequence encodes CASSPQTVNTGELFF.

This sequence joins TRBV24-1 and TRBJ2-3; 12 bases fit TRBD1. Germline V gene sequence: CDR1 KGHDR, CDR2 SFDVKD. This CDR3 has 18 amino acids. V shed 5 bases, J shed 3 bases, and the junction held 11 bases outside the gene matches. The CDR3 DNA reads as TGTGCCACCAGTGCCCTGGGGACAGGGGGCGGAAAAACAGATACGCAGTATTTT. It is translated as CATSALGTGGGKTDTQYF.

The rearrangement joins TRBV10-3 to TRBJ2-1; TRBD2 might be the D (6 bases). The CDR3 is 16 residues long. V was pared by 4 bases and J by 0 bases, with 13 bases between. The germline V gene has CDR1 ENHRY and CDR2 SYGVKD. CDR3 nucleotide sequence: TGTGCCATCAGTGGCCTTAGGAGGGGCTCCTACAATGAGCAGTTCTTC. Its translation is CAISGLRRGSYNEQFF.

The chain has TRBV6-5 and TRBJ2-1, with TRBD2 matching 7 bases. CDR1 MNHEY and CDR2 SVGAGI come from the germline V gene. CDR3 length equals 12 residues. Trimming at V came to 7 bases and at J to 15 bases, leaving 12 bases not matched to a gene. CDR3 sequence (DNA): TGTGCCAGCAATTTGGGTTCGGGGAGGGCGTTCTTC. Its protein is CASNLGSGRAFF.

The chain carries TRBV6-6 and TRBJ2-2; D perhaps matches TRBD2 (5 bases). The CDR3 has 13 residues. Germline CDR1 and CDR2: MNHNY and SVGAGI (reference sequence). V was trimmed by 5 bases and J by 6 bases, leaving 10 bases between them. The CDR3 DNA reads TGTGCCAGCAGTCCCACGCGGGCCGGGGAGCTGTTTTTT. The encoded protein is CASSPTRAGELFF.